The TCR beta chain under discussion was sequenced for a study of PD-L1 blockade in urothelial cancer. Study background: Analyzed time points were 3 weeks (second dose) and 6 weeks after therapy began. Among blood samples, the median T cell count was approximately 140,000.

Stated time point: pretreatment peripheral blood. All patients carried locally advanced or metastatic urothelial carcinoma. The number of samples from each patient was between 1 and 8, taken pretreatment and on-treatment. Germline V gene lookup returns CDR1 SGHNT and CDR2 YYREEE (reference sequence). Trimming left V 6 bases short and J 5 bases short, with 20 bases between. The CDR3 covers 15 residues. Assay: immunoSEQ multiplex PCR; the TCRdb copy retains only in-frame clones and omits some. Of approximately 50,000 clones in the sample, about 86% were seen once. This clone has just a few counts. The sample consisted of PBMCs, taken around atezolizumab (anti-PD-L1) treatment. The chain couples TRBV5-4 to TRBJ1-2; D is uncertain. This TCR came from a man between 65 and 85 years old with urothelial cancer. CDR3 in DNA: TGTGCCAGCACCCCTAGTTCGACCGACTCTTATGGCTACACCTTC. Its protein product is CASTPSSTDSYGYTF.